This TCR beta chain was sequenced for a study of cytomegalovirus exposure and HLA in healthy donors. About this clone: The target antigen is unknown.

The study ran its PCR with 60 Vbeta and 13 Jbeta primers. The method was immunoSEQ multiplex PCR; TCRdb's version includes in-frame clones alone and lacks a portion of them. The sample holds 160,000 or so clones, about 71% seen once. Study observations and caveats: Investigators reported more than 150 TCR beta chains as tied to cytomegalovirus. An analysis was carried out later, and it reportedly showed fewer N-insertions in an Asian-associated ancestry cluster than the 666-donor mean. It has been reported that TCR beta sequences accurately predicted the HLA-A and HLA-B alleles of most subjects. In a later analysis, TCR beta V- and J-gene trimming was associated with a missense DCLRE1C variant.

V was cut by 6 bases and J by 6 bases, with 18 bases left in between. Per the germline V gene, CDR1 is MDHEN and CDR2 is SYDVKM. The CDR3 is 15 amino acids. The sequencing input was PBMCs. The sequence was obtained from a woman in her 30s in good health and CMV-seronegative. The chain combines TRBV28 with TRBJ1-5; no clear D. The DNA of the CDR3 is TGTGCCAGCAGCTCCGGGTGGGTCAGTAGTCAGCCCCAGCATTTT. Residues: CASSSGWVSSQPQHF.